This T cell receptor (beta chain) was recovered during a study of cytomegalovirus exposure and HLA in healthy donors. Study conclusions and caveats: Common viral pathogens (according to a later analysis) appeared linked to several of the most significant clusters. Near-uniform donor sequencing depth was presumed by presence/absence analyses.

The CDR3 length is 14 residues. V lost 4 bases, J lost 6 bases, and 6 bases stayed unmatched. The germline CDR1 and CDR2 sequences are SGHTA and FQGTGA. In regard to this clone: Its specificity is not known.

PCR was performed using 60 Vbeta and 13 Jbeta primers. Profiling relied on immunoSEQ multiplex PCR, and the TCRdb table lists in-frame clones only, not all of them. The repertoire holds more than 110,000 clones, 75% seen once, with 7% in the top ten. V usage is TRBV7-3 and J usage is TRBJ1-2; 9 bases agree with TRBD1. The sequencing input was PBMCs. This sequence was found in a man in his thirties or forties in good health and CMV-seronegative. The CDR3 loop reads CASSSGQGFDGYTF. The CDR3 DNA sequence: TGTGCCAGCAGCTCGGGACAGGGCTTTGATGGCTACACCTTC. Full variable domain (remainder filled in from reference TRBV7-3 and TRBJ1-2): GAGVSQTPSNKVTEKGKYVELRCDPISGHTALYWYRQSLGQGPEFLIYFQGTGAADDSGLPNDRFFAVRPEGSVSTLKIQRTERGDSAVYLCASSSGQGFDGYTFGSGTRLTVV.